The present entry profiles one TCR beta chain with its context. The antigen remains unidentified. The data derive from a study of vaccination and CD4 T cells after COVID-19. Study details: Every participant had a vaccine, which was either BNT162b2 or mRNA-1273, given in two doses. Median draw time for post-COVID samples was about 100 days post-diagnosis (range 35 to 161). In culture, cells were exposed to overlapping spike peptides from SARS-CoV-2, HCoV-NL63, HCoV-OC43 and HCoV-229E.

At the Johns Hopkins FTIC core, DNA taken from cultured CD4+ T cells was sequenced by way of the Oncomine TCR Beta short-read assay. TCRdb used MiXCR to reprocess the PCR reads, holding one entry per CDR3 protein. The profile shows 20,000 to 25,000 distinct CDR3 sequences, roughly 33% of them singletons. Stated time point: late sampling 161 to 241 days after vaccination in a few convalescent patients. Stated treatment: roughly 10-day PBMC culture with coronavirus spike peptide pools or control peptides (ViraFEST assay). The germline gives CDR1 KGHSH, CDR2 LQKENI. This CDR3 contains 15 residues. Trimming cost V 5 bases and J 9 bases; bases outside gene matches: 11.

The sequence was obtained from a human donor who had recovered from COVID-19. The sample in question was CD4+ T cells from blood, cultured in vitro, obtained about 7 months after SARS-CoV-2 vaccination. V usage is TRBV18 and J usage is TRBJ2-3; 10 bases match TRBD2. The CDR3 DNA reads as TGTGCCAGCTCATCCCAACAGCGGGGGGGTCCAACGCAGTATTTT. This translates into CASSSQQRGGPTQYF.